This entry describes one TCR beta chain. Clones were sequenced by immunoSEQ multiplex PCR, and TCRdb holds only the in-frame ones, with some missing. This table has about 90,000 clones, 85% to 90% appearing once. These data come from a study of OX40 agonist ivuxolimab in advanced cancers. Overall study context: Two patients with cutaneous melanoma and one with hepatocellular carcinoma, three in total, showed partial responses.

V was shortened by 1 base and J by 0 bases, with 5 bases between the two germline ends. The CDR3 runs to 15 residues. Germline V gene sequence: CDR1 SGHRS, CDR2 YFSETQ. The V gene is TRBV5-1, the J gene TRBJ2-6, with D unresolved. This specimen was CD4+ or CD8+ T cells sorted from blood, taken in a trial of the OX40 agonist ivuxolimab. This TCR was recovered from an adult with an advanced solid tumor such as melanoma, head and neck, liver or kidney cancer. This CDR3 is CASSLLASGANVLTF. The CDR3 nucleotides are TGCGCCAGCAGCTTGTTGGCCTCTGGGGCCAACGTCCTGACTTTC.